This T cell receptor beta chain was documented in a study of vaccination and CD4 T cells after COVID-19. Study in general: Controls had a CEFX pool, an HIV-1 Nef pool, or no peptide added. Regarding the study as a whole: Within the convalescent patients, spike mono-reactivity was found in 304 of 307 vaccine-specific clones.

Treatment meaning: roughly 10-day PBMC culture with coronavirus spike peptide pools or control peptides (ViraFEST assay). With peptide pools, ViraFEST first expanded antigen-specific T cells and afterwards sequenced their TCRs. The CDR3 spans 16 residues. CDR1 SGDLS and CDR2 YYNGEE come from the germline V gene. Trimming at V came to 0 bases and at J to 1 base, leaving 6 bases not matched to a gene. Oncomine TCR Beta short-read sequencing was applied to DNA from cultured CD4+ T cells. TCRdb re-called the PCR reads with MiXCR, one entry per CDR3 protein. This table holds under 15,000 distinct CDR3 sequences, 65% to 85% found once. Turning to this clonotype: Its antigen remains unknown.

The V call is TRBV9, the J call TRBJ1-1; TRBD1 agrees at 7 bases. The receptor's source is a human donor who had recovered from COVID-19. Specimen: CD4+ T cells from blood, cultured in vitro. CDR3 nucleotide sequence: TGTGCCAGCAGCGTAGACCCCGGGACAGCGAACACTGAAGCTTTCTTT. Its translation: CASSVDPGTANTEAFF.